This is a list of T cell receptor beta chains from one sample in a study of blood T cell repertoires in COVID-19. Profiled with immunoSEQ multiplex PCR; TCRdb holds only in-frame clones, not every one. The sample has some 200,000 clones, 80% to 90% seen once. The sample comprised peripheral blood. The receptors shown here come from a man of 80 years or more with acute or convalescent COVID-19. The CDR3 runs from the conserved cysteine through the conserved F or W. Each record gives: J gene, V gene, D gene, CDR3 length, clone size, CDR3 protein, CDR3 DNA. D genes are given only for firm matches. Size is stated for part of the rows, as once, few or many counts, or as a class when the clone is expanded.

>TRBJ1-3|TRBV5-1|.|13|.
CASTPLTGNTIYF
TGCGCCAGCACTCCTCTTACTGGAAACACCATATATTTT
>TRBJ2-5|TRBV7-2|TRBD2|16|.
CASSLGRLADLKAQYF
TGTGCCAGCAGCTTAGGGCGACTAGCGGACCTTAAGGCCCAGTACTTC
>TRBJ2-3|TRBV27|TRBD1|19|once
CASSLSLTGTGGSTDTQYF
TGTGCCAGCAGTTTATCCTTGACGGGGACAGGGGGTAGCACAGATACGCAGTATTTT
>TRBJ2-1|TRBV9|.|13|.
CASSVGAYDEQFF
TGTGCCAGCAGCGTAGGGGCATACGATGAGCAGTTCTTC
>TRBJ2-7|TRBV10-2|.|13|.
CASSVQGTYEQYF
TGCGCCAGCAGTGTGCAGGGAACATACGAGCAGTACTTC
>TRBJ2-1|TRBV6-6|TRBD2|16|.
CASRAGLAGGRRKQFF
TGTGCCAGCAGGGCGGGACTAGCGGGAGGGAGGCGGAAGCAGTTCTTC
>TRBJ2-5|TRBV6-5|TRBD2|15|.
CASATPAGGSKTQYF
TGTGCCAGCGCGACACCCGCGGGAGGTAGCAAGACCCAGTACTTC
>TRBJ2-5|TRBV18|TRBD1|14|.
CASSPRTGGETQYF
TGTGCCAGCTCACCGCGGACAGGGGGAGAGACCCAGTACTTC
>TRBJ1-2|TRBV4-1|TRBD1|14|.
CASSQIRDRGGYTF
TGCGCCAGCAGCCAGATCCGGGACAGGGGAGGCTACACCTTC
>TRBJ2-5|TRBV12-3/TRBV12-4|.|12|.
CASSLLQGGKYF
TGTGCCAGCAGTCTATTACAGGGTGGGAAGTACTTC
>TRBJ1-5|TRBV30|.|16|.
CAWEDPRGHSNQPQHF
TGTGCCTGGGAGGATCCCAGGGGACATAGCAATCAGCCCCAGCATTTT
>TRBJ2-1|TRBV12-3/TRBV12-4|.|11|.
CASSFWDSRIF
TGTGCCAGCAGTTTCTGGGACTCGCGGATCTTC
>TRBJ1-4|TRBV5-1|TRBD1|16|.
CASSPGSGGMGEKLFF
TGCGCCAGCAGCCCTGGGTCAGGGGGCATGGGTGAAAAACTGTTTTTT
>TRBJ1-1|TRBV19|.|15|.
CASNSGAAVNTEAFF
TGTGCCAGTAATTCTGGGGCTGCGGTGAACACTGAAGCTTTCTTT
>TRBJ2-5|TRBV7-3|TRBD2|15|.
CASSITSGGPETQYF
TGTGCCAGCAGCATTACTAGCGGAGGTCCAGAGACCCAGTACTTC
>TRBJ2-1|TRBV19|TRBD2|16|once
CASSIPGGGHGNEQFF
TGTGCCAGTAGTATCCCCGGGGGGGGGCACGGCAATGAGCAGTTCTTC
>TRBJ2-1|TRBV30|TRBD1|14|.
CAWSDYGQANEQFF
TGTGCCTGGAGTGACTACGGACAGGCCAATGAGCAGTTCTTC
>TRBJ2-7|TRBV3-1/TRBV3-2|TRBD1|14|.
CASSHDRGPYEQYF
TGTGCCAGCAGCCACGACAGGGGGCCGTACGAGCAGTACTTC
>TRBJ1-2|TRBV28|TRBD1|17|few
CASTHSDRALFGYGYTF
TGTGCCAGCACCCATTCGGACAGGGCCCTCTTCGGCTATGGCTACACCTTC
>TRBJ2-7|TRBV30|.|13|.
CAWIQAGAYEQYF
TGTGCCTGGATTCAAGCAGGGGCCTACGAGCAGTACTTC
>TRBJ2-1|TRBV28|TRBD2|15|.
CASRSSSGIYNEQFF
TGTGCCAGCAGATCGTCTAGCGGGATATACAATGAGCAGTTCTTC
>TRBJ2-2|TRBV4-3|.|16|.
CASSQDRAKYTGELFF
TGCGCCAGCAGCCAAGACAGGGCGAAGTACACCGGGGAGCTGTTTTTT